The clone carrying this TCR beta chain appeared once. What it binds is not known. The sample originates from a study of tumor-infiltrating lymphocytes in primary liver carcinoma. Study details: Donors underwent surgery for histopathologically diagnosed primary liver carcinoma. Subjects consisted of male and female patients aged 30 to 69 years.

Germline CDR1 and CDR2: MDHEN and SYDVKM. Trimming left V 2 bases short and J 6 bases short, with 16 bases between. This CDR3 has 16 amino acids. Study-wide results and limits: Less overlap was seen in tumor-adjacent and tumor-blood pairs than in tumor region pairs.

Germline DNA was also extracted, with blood RNA taken from unsorted whole blood. Synthesis of TCR beta cDNA was carried out from about 0.55 ug total RNA with a constant-region primer. Slightly modified ARM-PCR, run as three nested multiplex PCR rounds, produced the TCR beta libraries. A C-beta reverse primer and TRBV1-TRBV30 forward primers served in each of the first two PCR rounds, at approximately 10 cycles apiece. Each CDR3 protein gets one entry after TCRdb re-called the multiplex PCR reads with MiXCR. The sample shows 300,000 to 400,000 distinct CDR3 sequences, about 65% of them seen only once.

The chain links TRBV28 to TRBJ2-2, with D hard to call. The clonotype was recovered from a man aged 35-49 years with primary liver carcinoma and hepatitis B virus infection. Sequencing was carried out using peripheral blood. The CDR3 loop reads CASSLGPAGGAGELFF. CDR3 DNA sequence: TGTGCCAGCAGTTTAGGGCCTGCCGGCGGCGCCGGGGAGCTGTTTTTT.